The sequence of this T cell receptor (beta chain) was determined in a study of T cells in women clearing cervical HPV infection. Study-wide context: Controls were women whose single incident HPV16 infection cleared within 12 months without precancer or cancer. Case blood was drawn when the lesion was first found; control blood after infection became undetectable.

V was clipped by 0 bases and J by 4 bases; unmatched bases: 7. There are 16 residues in the CDR3. CDR1 SGHRS and CDR2 YFSETQ come from the germline V gene. With regard to this clone: Its antigen is undetermined. The CDR3 end falls 3 residues outside the read, so it is completed with the germline J gene.

Clones were read by immunoSEQ multiplex PCR, and TCRdb kept only the in-frame ones, dropping some. Its table records about 25,000 clones. Study-wide results and limits: Unknown T-cell numbers per sample may underlie the richness differences.

The J gene is TRBJ2-5, the V gene TRBV5-1; TRBD1 matches at 9 bases. Sequencing was done on a sample of blood buffy coat. This clonotype was sampled from a woman between 18 and 69 years old with a cervical HPV16 infection that either progressed to CIN3+ or cleared (not recorded which). CDR3 loop: CASSLEGQGSLETQYF. The DNA read from the CDR3 is TGCGCCAGCAGCTTGGAGGGACAGGGTAGTTTAGAGACC. The full variable domain, rest sourced from reference TRBV5-1 and TRBJ2-5, is KAGVTQTPRYLIKTRGQQVTLSCSPISGHRSVSWYQQTPGQGLQFLFEYFSETQRNKGNFPGRFSGRQFSNSRSEMNVSTLELGDSALYLCASSLEGQGSLETQYFGPGTRLLVL.